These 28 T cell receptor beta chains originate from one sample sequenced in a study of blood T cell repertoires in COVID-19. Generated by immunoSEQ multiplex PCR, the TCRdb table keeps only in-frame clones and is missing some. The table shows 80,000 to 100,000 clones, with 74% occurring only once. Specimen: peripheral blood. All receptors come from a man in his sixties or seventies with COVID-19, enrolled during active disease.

CDR3: CASSLARGPSEQYF. CDR3 sequence (DNA): TGTGCCAGCAGCTTAGCCAGGGGGCCGTCCGAGCAGTACTTC. The chain combines TRBV7-2 with TRBJ2-7, with 8 bases fitting TRBD1. This CDR3 has 14 residues. Germline CDR1 reads SGHTA; CDR2 reads FQGNSA. V gave up 0 bases and J gave up 6 bases; unmatched junction bases: 4.

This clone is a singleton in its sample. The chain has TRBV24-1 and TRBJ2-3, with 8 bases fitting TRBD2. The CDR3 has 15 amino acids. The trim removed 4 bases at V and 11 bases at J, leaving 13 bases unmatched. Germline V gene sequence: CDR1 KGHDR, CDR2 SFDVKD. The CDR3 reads CATSDPGLAGGEQYF. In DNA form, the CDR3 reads TGTGCCACCAGTGACCCTGGACTAGCTGGGGGTGAGCAGTATTTT.

The CDR3 sequence: CASSLSTSGLYSSYNEQFF. The CDR3 DNA is TGTGCCAGCAGCCTCTCGACTAGCGGACTATACAGCTCCTACAATGAGCAGTTCTTC. The chain uses TRBV4-2 and TRBJ2-1, with 9 bases fitting TRBD2. The CDR3 length is 19 residues. Germline trimming cut 4 bases from V and 0 bases from J; bases unmatched to any gene: 13. Germline values: CDR1 LGHNA, CDR2 YNFKEQ.

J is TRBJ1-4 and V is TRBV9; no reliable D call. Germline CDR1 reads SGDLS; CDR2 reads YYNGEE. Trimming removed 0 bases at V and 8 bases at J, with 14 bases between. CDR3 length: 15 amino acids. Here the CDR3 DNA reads TGTGCCAGCAGCGTAGCTGCGGGGATAGGGGAAAAACTGTTTTTT. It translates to CASSVAAGIGEKLFF.

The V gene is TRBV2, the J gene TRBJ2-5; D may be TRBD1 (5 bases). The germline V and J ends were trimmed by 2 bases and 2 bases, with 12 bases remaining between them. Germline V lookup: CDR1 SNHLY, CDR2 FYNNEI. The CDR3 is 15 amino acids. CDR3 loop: CASSEPPGQQETQYF. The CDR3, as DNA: TGTGCCAGCAGTGAACCGCCAGGGCAACAAGAGACCCAGTACTTC.

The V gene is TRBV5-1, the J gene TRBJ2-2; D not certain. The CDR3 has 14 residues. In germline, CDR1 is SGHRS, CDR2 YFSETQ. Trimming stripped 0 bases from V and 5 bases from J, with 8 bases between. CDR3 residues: CASSLGSRTGELFF. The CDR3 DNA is TGCGCCAGCAGCTTGGGGTCGAGAACCGGGGAGCTGTTTTTT.

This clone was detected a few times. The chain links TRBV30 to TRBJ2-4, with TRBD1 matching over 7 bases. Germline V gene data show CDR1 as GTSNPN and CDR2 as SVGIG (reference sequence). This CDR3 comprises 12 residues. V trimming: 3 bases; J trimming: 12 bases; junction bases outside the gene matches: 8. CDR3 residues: CAWRDYRGGQYF. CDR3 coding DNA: TGTGCCTGGAGGGATTACAGGGGTGGTCAGTACTTC.

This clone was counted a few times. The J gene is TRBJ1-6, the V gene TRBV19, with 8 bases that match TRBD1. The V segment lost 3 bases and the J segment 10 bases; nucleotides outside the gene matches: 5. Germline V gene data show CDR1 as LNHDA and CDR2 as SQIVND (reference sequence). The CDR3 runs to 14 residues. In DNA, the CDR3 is TGTGCCAGTAGTATCGGACAGGGACAATCACCCCTCCACTTT. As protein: CASSIGQGQSPLHF.

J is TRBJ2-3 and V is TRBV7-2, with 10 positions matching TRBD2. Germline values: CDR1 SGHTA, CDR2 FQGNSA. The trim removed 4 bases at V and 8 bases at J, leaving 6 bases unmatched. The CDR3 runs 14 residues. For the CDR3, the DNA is TGTGCCAGCAGCTCAGCGGGAGGGAGGGGTACGCAGTATTTT. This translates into CASSSAGGRGTQYF.

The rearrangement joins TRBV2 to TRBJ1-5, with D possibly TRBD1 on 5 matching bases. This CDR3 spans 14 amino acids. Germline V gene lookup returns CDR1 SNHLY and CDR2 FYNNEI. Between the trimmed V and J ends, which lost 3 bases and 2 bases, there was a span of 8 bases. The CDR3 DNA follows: TGTGCCAGCAGTGACGGGGGAGGCAATCAGCCCCAGCATTTT. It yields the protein CASSDGGGNQPQHF.

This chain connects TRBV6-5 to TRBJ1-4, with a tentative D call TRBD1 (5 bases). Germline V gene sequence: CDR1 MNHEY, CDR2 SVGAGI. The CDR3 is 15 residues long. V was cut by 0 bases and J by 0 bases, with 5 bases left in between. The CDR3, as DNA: TGTGCCAGCAGTTACTCACAGGCAACTAATGAAAAACTGTTTTTT. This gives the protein CASSYSQATNEKLFF.

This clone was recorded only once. The CDR3 sequence: CASSAGPNYGYTF. The CDR3 nucleotides read TGTGCCAGTAGTGCAGGCCCAAACTATGGCTACACCTTC. This rearrangement joins TRBV19 to TRBJ1-2, with D unclear. This CDR3 is built from 13 residues. In germline, CDR1 is LNHDA, CDR2 SQIVND (reference sequence). V was trimmed by 5 bases and J by 2 bases, leaving 9 bases between them.

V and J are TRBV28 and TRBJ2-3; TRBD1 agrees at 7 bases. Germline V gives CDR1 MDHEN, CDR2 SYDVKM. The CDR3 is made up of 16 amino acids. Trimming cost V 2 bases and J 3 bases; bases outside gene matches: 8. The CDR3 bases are TGTGCCAGCAGTTTAGAGGGGGCGGTTTTTACAGATACGCAGTATTTT. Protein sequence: CASSLEGAVFTDTQYF.

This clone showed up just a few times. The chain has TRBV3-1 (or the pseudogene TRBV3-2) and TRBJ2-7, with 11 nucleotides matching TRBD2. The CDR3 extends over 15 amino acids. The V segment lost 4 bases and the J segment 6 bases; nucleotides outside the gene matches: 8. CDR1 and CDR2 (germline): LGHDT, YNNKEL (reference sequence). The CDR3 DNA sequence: TGTGCCAGCAGCCCCGGGACTAGCGGTTGGTCCGAGCAGTACTTC. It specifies CASSPGTSGWSEQYF.

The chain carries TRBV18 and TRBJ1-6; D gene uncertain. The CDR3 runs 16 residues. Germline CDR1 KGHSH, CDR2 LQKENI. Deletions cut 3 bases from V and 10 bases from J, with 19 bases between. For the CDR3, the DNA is TGTGCCAGCTCACCTTGGCAGGTTGGGGAGGAGTCACCCCTCCACTTT. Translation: CASSPWQVGEESPLHF.

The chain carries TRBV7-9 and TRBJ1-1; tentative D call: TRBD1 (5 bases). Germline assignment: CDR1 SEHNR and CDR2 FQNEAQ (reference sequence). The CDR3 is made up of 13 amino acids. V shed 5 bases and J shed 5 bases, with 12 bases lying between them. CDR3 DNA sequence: TGTGCCAGCAGCCTTGCGGGGGAAACTGAAGCTTTCTTT. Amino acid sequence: CASSLAGETEAFF.

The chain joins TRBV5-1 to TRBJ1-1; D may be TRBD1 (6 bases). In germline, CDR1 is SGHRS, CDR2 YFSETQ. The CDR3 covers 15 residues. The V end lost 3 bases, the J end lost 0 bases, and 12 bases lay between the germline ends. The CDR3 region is CASSSAGALNTEAFF. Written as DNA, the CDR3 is TGCGCCAGCAGCTCAGCAGGGGCCTTGAACACTGAAGCTTTCTTT.

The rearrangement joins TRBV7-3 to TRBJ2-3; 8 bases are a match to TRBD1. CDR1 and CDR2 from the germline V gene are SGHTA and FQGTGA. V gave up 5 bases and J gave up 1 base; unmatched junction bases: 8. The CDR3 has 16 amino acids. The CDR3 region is CASSKGQGVRTDTQYF. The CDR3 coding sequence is TGTGCCAGCAGCAAAGGACAGGGAGTTCGCACAGATACGCAGTATTTT.

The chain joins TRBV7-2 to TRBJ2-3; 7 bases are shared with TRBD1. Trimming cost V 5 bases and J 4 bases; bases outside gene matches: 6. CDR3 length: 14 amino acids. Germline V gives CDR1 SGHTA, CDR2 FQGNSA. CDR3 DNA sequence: TGTGCCAGCAGCGACCCTAGGGGGCCAGATACGCAGTATTTT. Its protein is CASSDPRGPDTQYF.

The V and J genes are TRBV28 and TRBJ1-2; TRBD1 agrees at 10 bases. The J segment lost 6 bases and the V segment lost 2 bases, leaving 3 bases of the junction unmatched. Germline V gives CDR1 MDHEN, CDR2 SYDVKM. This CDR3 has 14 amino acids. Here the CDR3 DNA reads TGTGCCAGCAGTTTAACGGGGACAGGGGATGGCTACACCTTC. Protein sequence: CASSLTGTGDGYTF.

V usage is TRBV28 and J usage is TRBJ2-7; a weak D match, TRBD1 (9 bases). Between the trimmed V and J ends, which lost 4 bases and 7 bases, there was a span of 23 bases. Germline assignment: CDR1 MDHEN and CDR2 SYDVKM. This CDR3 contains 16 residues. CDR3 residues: CASSSGGTGRFREQYF. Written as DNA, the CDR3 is TGTGCCAGCAGTTCGGGAGGGACAGGGAGGTTTAGAGAGCAGTACTTC.

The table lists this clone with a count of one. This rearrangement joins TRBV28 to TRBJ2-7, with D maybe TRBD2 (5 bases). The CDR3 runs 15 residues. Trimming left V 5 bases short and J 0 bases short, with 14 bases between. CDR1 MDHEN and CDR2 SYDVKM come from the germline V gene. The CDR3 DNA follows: TGTGCCAGCAGTAATGTAGCGCCAAGCTCCTACGAGCAGTACTTC. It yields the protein CASSNVAPSSYEQYF.

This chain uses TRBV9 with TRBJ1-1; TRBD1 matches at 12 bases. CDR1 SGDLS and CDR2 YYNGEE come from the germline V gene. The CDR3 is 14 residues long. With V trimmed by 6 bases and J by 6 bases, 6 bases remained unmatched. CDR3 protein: CASTYGTGGSEAFF. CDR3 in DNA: TGTGCCAGCACCTATGGGACAGGGGGCTCTGAAGCTTTCTTT.

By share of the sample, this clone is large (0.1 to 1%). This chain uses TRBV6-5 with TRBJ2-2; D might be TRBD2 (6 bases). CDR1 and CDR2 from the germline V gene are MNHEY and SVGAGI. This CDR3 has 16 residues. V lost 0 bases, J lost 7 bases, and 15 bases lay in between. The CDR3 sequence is CASSYSRGGENGELFF. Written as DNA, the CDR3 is TGTGCCAGCAGTTACTCGAGGGGAGGCGAGAACGGGGAGCTGTTTTTT.

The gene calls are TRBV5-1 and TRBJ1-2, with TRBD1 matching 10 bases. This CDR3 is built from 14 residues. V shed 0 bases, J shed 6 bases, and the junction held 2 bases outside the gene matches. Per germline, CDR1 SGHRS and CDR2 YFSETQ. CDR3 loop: CASSLAGTGDGYTF. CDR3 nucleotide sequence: TGCGCCAGCAGCTTGGCCGGGACAGGGGATGGCTACACCTTC.

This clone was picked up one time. DNA of the CDR3: TGTGCCAGCAGCAAACTAGCGGGAGTGAACGAGCAGTACTTC. Translating it yields CASSKLAGVNEQYF. J is TRBJ2-7 and V is TRBV28; 11 bases agree with TRBD2. The CDR3 spans 14 residues. The germline V gene encodes CDR1 MDHEN and CDR2 SYDVKM. V trimming: 6 bases; J trimming: 5 bases; junction bases outside the gene matches: 6.

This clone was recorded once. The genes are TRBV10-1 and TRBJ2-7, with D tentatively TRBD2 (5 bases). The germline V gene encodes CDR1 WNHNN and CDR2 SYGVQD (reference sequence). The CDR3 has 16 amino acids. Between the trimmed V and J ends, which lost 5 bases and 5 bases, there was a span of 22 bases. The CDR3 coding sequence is TGCGCCAGCAGTATGGTCCCTCCGCCTAGCCCAGACGAGCAGTACTTC. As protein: CASSMVPPPSPDEQYF.

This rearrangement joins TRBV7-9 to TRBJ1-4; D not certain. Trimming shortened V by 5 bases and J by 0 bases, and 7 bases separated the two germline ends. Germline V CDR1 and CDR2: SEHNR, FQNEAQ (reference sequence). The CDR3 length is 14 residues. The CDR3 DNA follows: TGTGCCAGCAGCCTCCAGTCAACTAATGAAAAACTGTTTTTT. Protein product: CASSLQSTNEKLFF. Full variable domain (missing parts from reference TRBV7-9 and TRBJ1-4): DTGVSQNPRHKITKRGQNVTFRCDPISEHNRLYWYRQTLGQGPEFLTYFQNEAQLEKSRLLSDRFSAERPKGSFSTLEIQRTEQGDSAMYLCASSLQSTNEKLFFGSGTQLSVL.